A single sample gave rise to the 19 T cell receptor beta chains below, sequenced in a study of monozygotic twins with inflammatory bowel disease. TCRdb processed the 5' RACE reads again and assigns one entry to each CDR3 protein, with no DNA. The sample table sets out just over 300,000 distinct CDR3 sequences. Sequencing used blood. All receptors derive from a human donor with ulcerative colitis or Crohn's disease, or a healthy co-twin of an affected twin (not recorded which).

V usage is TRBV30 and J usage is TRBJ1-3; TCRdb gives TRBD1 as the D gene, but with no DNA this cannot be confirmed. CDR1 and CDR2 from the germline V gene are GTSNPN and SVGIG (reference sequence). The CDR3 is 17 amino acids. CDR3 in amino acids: CAWKILTGTGKGNTIYF.

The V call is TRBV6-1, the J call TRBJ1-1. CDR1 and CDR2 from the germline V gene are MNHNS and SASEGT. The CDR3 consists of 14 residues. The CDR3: CASSEMAANTEAFF.

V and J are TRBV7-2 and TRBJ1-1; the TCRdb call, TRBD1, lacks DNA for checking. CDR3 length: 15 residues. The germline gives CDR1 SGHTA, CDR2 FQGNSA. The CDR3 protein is CASSQRDRGDTEAFF.

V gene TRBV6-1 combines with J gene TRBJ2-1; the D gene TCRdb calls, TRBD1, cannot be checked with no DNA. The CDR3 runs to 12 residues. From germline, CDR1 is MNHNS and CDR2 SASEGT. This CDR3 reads CASSIRGNEQFF.

The CDR3 protein is CASSSPSGRAVDTQYF. The chain carries TRBV27 and TRBJ2-3; absent DNA, TCRdb's TRBD2 call cannot be checked. Germline V gene lookup returns CDR1 MNHEY and CDR2 SMNVEV (reference sequence). The CDR3 covers 16 residues.

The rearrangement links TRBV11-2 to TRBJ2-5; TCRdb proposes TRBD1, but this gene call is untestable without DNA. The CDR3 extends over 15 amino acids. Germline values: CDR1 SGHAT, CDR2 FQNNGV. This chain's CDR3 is CASSLETGVWETQYF.

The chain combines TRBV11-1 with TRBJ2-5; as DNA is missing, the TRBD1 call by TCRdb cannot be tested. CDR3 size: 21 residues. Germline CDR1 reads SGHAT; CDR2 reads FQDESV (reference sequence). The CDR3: CASSSPSHSSRTGEYQETQYF.

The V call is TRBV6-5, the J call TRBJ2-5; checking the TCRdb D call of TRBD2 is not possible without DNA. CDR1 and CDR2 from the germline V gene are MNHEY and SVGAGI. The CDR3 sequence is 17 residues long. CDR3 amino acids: CASSYSGLAGSQETQYF.

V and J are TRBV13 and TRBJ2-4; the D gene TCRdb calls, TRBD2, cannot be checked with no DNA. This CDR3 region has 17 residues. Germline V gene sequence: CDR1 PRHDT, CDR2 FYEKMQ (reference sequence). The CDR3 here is CASSARTSGVAKNIQYF.

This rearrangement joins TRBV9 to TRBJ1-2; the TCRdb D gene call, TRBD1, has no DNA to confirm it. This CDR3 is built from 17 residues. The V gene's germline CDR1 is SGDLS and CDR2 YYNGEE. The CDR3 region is CASSPGQGARRIDGYTF.

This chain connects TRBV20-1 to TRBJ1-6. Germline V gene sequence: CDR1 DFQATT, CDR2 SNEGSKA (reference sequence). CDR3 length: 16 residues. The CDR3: CSARDSGGSYNSPLHF.

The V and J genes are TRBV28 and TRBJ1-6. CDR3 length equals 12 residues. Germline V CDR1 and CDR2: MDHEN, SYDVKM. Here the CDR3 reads CASTPHNSPLHF.

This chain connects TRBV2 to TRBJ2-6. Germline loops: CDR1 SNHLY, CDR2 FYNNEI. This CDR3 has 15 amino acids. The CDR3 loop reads CASSRQNSGANVLTF. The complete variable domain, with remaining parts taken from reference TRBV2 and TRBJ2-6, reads EPEVTQTPSHQVTQMGQEVILRCVPISNHLYFYWYRQILGQKVEFLVSFYNNEISEKSEIFDDQFSVERPDGSNFTLKIRSTKLEDSAMYFCASSRQNSGANVLTFGAGSRLTVL.

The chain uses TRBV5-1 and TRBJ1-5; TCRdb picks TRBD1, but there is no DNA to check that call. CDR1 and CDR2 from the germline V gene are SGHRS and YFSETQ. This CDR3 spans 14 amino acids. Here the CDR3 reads CASSEDSTNQPQHF.

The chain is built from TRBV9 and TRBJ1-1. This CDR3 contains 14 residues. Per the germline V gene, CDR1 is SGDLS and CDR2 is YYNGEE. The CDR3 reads CASSPGLLDTEAFF.

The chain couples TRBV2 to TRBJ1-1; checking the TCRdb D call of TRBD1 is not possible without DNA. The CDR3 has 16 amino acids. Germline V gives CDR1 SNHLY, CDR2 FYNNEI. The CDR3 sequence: CASSEVARARNTEAFF.

CDR3 in amino acids: CASSPLGGAYNEQFF. This chain joins TRBV18 and TRBJ2-1. Germline loops: CDR1 KGHSH, CDR2 LQKENI. The CDR3 is 15 residues long.

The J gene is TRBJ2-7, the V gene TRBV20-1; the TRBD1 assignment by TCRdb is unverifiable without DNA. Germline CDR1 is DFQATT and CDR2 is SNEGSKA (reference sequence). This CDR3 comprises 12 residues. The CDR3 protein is CSARPGSYEQYF.

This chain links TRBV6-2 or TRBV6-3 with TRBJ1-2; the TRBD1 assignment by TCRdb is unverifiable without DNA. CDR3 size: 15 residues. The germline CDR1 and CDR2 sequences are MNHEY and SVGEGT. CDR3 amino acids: CASSYARTGTSGYTF.